This T cell receptor (beta chain) was profiled in a study of control samples from healthy donors and cancer patients. TCRdb's copy holds only in-frame clones and misses some; the assay was immunoSEQ multiplex PCR. The repertoire holds more than 95,000 clones, with roughly 85% as singletons. The CDR3 runs to 16 residues. Germline V gene lookup returns CDR1 KGHSH and CDR2 LQKENI. V dropped 4 bases and J dropped 1; count of bases not matched to a gene: 6. J is TRBJ1-5 and V is TRBV18; 8 bases line up with TRBD1. The clonotype originates from a woman in her 50s in good health. The sequenced sample consisted of blood. In DNA, the CDR3 is TGTGCCAGCTCACTAAACAGGGGGGGGAGCAATCAGCCCCAGCATTTT. The encoded protein is CASSLNRGGSNQPQHF.